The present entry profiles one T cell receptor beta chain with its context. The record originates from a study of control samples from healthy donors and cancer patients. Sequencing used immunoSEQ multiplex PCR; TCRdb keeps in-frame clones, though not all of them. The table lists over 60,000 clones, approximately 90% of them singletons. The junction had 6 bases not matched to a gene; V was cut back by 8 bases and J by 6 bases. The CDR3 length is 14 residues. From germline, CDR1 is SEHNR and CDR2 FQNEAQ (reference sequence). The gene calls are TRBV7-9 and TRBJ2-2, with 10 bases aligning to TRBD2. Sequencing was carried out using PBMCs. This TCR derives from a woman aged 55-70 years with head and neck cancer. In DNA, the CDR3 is TGTGCCAGCCTCTCCGGGACTAGCGCCGGGGAGCTGTTTTTT. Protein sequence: CASLSGTSAGELFF.